What follows describes a single T cell receptor (beta chain). The sample is drawn from a study of T cell changes during pregnancy in multiple sclerosis. Profiling relied on immunoSEQ multiplex PCR, and the TCRdb table lists in-frame clones only, not all of them. The sample includes about 23,000 clones, around 85% of them seen just once. After removal of 7 bases from V and 6 bases from J, the junction contained 9 bases not matched to a gene. The CDR3 length is 14 residues. Germline CDR1 LNHDA, CDR2 SQIVND (reference sequence). This clonotype was sampled from a female donor with multiple sclerosis, enrolled in a pregnancy study. The sequenced sample was CD8+ T cells from peripheral blood mononuclear cells, obtained before pregnancy. This chain joins TRBV19 and TRBJ1-5; 7 bases are a match to TRBD1. CDR3 amino acids: CASTQARQGQPQHF. The CDR3 DNA follows: TGTGCCAGTACCCAAGCCCGACAGGGTCAGCCCCAGCATTTT.